The rows below give T cell receptor beta chains drawn from one sample of a study of Graves' ophthalmopathy and Graves' hyperthyroidism. TCRdb reprocessed the multiplex PCR reads via MiXCR and lists one record per CDR3 protein. The sample lists some 750,000 distinct CDR3 sequences, 35% to 50% seen once, with approximately 43% in the top ten. Source material: peripheral blood. These receptors were collected from an adult man with Graves' ophthalmopathy. Each CDR3 is given with its conserved first and last residue.

TRBJ2-7 | TRBV25-1 | CASSEFRGQSYEQYF
TRBJ1-1 | TRBV19 | CASSPRQALNTEAFF
TRBJ2-3 | TRBV7-9 | CASSFKGTDTQYF
TRBJ2-7 | TRBV5-1 | CASSSRDTYEQYF
TRBJ2-7 | TRBV10-3 | CAISSSVDYEQYF
TRBJ2-5 | TRBV5-1 | CASSSGGSGETQYF
TRBJ1-1 | TRBV20-1 | CSAEGDRANTEAFF
TRBJ1-2 | TRBV30 | CAWRVQGGGYTF
TRBJ2-2 | TRBV9 | CASSVEGRPNTGELFF
TRBJ2-7 | TRBV20-1 | CSARPRRDIEQYF
TRBJ1-1 | TRBV5-6 | CASSLSRLDTEAFF
TRBJ2-2 | TRBV19 | CASSPLRGRGTGELFF
TRBJ2-2 | TRBV29-1 | CSVLDPAGTGGLFF
TRBJ2-5 | TRBV4-3 | CASSRGLAGEETQYF
TRBJ2-5 | TRBV6-6 | CASSYSIRPLETQYF
TRBJ2-6 | TRBV29-1 | CSVGVVGMAGANVLTF
TRBJ1-2 | TRBV19 | CASTPLGTNDGYTF
TRBJ2-7 | TRBV6-6 | CASSYAGAYEQYF
TRBJ2-5 | TRBV9 | CASSPRGEVWETQYF
TRBJ1-4 | TRBV5-6 | CASSHGQGSTNEKLFF
TRBJ1-1 | TRBV12-3/TRBV12-4 | CASSSPLGMNTEAFF
TRBJ2-2 | TRBV20-1 | CSASQGSTGELFF
TRBJ1-1 | TRBV16 | CASSQSRDRNTNTEAFF
TRBJ1-3 | TRBV7-9 | CASSLAVLNSGNTIYF
TRBJ2-5 | TRBV20-1 | CSARTAGTGKETQYF
TRBJ2-5 | TRBV9 | CASSLWGASGPQYF
TRBJ1-3 | TRBV7-9 | CASSLAPPDRLSGNTIYF
TRBJ1-1 | TRBV24-1 | CATSDPTGTTEAFF
TRBJ2-5 | TRBV14 | CASSQETRDTQYF
TRBJ1-4 | TRBV9 | CASSRQGAQVPDRVFF
TRBJ2-7 | TRBV10-3 | CASSYSGHGSYEQYF
TRBJ1-5 | TRBV25-1 | CASSTSGQPQHF
TRBJ1-2 | TRBV29-1 | CSVEVYYGYTF
TRBJ2-2 | TRBV10-3 | CAITGPDRDTGELFF
TRBJ1-5 | TRBV12-3/TRBV12-4 | CASSEFSKPQHF
TRBJ2-7 | TRBV11-2 | CASSTPRGGVGEQYF
TRBJ1-1 | TRBV10-3 | CASGIWGVYTEAFF
TRBJ2-5 | TRBV7-9 | CASSLGLAGALQETQYF
TRBJ2-3 | TRBV7-6 | CASSKTSGGSDTQYF
TRBJ1-1 | TRBV25-1 | CASSYFSLGHTEAFF
TRBJ1-1 | TRBV20-1 | CSARGQMNTEAFF
TRBJ2-6 | TRBV7-9 | CASSSRDRAPGANVLTF
TRBJ1-1 | TRBV20-1 | CSALGQGPNTEAFF
TRBJ1-4 | TRBV7-7 | CASSLSAGEKLFF
TRBJ1-1 | TRBV10-3 | CASRFEGARKGEAFF
TRBJ1-2 | TRBV5-1 | CASRPGGEGDGYTF